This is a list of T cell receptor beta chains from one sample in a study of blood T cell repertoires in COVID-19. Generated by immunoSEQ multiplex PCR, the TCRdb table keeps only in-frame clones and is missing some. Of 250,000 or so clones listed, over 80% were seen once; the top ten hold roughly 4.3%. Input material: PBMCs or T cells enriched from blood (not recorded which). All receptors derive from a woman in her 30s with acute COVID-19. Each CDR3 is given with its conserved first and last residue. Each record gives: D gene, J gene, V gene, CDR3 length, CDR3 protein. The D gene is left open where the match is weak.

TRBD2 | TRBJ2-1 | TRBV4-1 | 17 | CASSQDPQLAGDNEQFF
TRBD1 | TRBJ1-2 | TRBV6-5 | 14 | CASTLRTGSTGYTF
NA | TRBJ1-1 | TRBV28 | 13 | CASTRTQNTEAFF
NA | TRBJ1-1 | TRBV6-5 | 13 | CASITGVNTEAFF
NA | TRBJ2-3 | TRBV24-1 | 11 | CATSDVDTQYF
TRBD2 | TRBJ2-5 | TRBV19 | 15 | CASSVLAGRQETQYF
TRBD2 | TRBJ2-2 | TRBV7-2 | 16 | CASSLISGRAAGELFF
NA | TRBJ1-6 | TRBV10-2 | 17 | CASSVGNRATYNSPLHF
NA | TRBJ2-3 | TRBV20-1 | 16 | CSASGGAERSTDTQYF
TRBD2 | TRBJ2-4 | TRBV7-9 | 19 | CATGIPTSGRTRVKNIQYF
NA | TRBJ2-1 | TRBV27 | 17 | CASSLGTGTWAYNEQFF
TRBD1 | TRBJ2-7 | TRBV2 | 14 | CASSEGQGANEQYF
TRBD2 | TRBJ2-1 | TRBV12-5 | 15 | CASGTLAGEYNEQFF
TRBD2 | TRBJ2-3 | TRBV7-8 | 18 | CASSLVGTSGNPTDTQYF
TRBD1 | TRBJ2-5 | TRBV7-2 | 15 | CASSLGQAVEETQYF
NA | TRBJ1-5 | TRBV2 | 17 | CASSEALRVGLTAAQHF
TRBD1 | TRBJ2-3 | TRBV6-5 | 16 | CASSYTFDRGGDTQYF
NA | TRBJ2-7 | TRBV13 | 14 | CASRSEAGVGEQYF
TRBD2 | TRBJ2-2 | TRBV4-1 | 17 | CASSQGGRSSPPGELFF
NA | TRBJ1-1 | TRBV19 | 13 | CASSIVGGAGAFF
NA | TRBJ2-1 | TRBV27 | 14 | CASQLRLVDNEQFF
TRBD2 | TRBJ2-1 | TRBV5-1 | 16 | CASTIRGLAGHNEQFF
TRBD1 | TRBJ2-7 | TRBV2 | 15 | CASSEETGSFYEQYF
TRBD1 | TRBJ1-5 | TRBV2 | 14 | CASSPGQGSQPQHF
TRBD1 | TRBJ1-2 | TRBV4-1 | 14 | CASRRPGQGRGYTF
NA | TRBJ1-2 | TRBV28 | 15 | CASSFSLEIDYGYTF
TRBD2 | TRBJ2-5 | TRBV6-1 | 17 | CASSEVSGEGRGETQYF
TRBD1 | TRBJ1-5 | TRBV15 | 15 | CATKHRGQGFQPQHF
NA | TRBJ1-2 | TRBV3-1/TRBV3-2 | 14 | CASSQVAGNYGYTF